The subject of this entry is one TCR beta chain. Per the original data handling: The assay estimated nucleated cells by amplifying reference gene primers. Some clones are missing from TCRdb's copy, which holds only in-frame ones; the method was immunoSEQ multiplex PCR. That table gives V, J and clone size, and the DNA gave D and trimming. The sample lists roughly 250,000 clones, approximately 90% occurring once. In germline, CDR1 is SEHNR, CDR2 FQNEAQ (reference sequence). This CDR3 has 15 amino acids. V was trimmed by 1 base and J by 0 bases, leaving 10 bases between them. The data stem from a study of blood T cell repertoires in COVID-19. Study-wide context: In each case, the material was cDNA or gDNA derived from T cells, B-cell-depleted T cells, or PBMCs.

Allocation to cohorts depended on clinical history reported by the participants. The chain combines TRBV7-9 with TRBJ2-7; a possible D gene is TRBD1 (5 bases). The sequencing input was PBMCs or T cells enriched from blood (not recorded which). The sequence came from a woman in her 30s with acute COVID-19. CDR3 sequence reads: CASSLEGLSSYEQYF. CDR3 sequence (DNA): TGTGCCAGCAGCTTAGAGGGGTTGAGCTCCTACGAGCAGTACTTC. The full variable domain, rest sourced from reference TRBV7-9 and TRBJ2-7, is DTGVSQNPRHKITKRGQNVTFRCDPISEHNRLYWYRQTLGQGPEFLTYFQNEAQLEKSRLLSDRFSAERPKGSFSTLEIQRTEQGDSAMYLCASSLEGLSSYEQYFGPGTRLTVT.